This T cell receptor beta chain was sequenced in a study of cytomegalovirus exposure and HLA in healthy donors. Whole-study results and caveats: In a later analysis, DRB1 alleles had the most associated TCRs; HLA-C alleles the fewest. In vitro assays verified that a few CMV-associated chains recognized CMV antigens specifically.

PCR amplification relied on 60 Vbeta primers (plus 13 Jbeta primers). Here immunoSEQ multiplex PCR was the method, and the copy in TCRdb shows in-frame clones only, minus some. Of 150,000 or so clones in the sample, roughly four fifths were seen once. CDR1 is MNHNS and CDR2 is SASEGT in the germline V gene. The CDR3 contains 16 residues. The germline V and J ends were trimmed by 2 bases and 5 bases, with 18 bases remaining between them. About this clone: Its antigen remains unknown.

The chain carries TRBV6-1 and TRBJ2-5, with D perhaps matching TRBD2 (7 bases). The receptor's source is a woman between 18 and 29 years old in good health and CMV-seropositive. Sequenced sample: PBMCs. Here the CDR3 reads CASSEREGGGWETQYF. The CDR3 bases are TGTGCCAGCAGTGAAAGGGAGGGGGGCGGCTGGGAGACCCAGTACTTC.